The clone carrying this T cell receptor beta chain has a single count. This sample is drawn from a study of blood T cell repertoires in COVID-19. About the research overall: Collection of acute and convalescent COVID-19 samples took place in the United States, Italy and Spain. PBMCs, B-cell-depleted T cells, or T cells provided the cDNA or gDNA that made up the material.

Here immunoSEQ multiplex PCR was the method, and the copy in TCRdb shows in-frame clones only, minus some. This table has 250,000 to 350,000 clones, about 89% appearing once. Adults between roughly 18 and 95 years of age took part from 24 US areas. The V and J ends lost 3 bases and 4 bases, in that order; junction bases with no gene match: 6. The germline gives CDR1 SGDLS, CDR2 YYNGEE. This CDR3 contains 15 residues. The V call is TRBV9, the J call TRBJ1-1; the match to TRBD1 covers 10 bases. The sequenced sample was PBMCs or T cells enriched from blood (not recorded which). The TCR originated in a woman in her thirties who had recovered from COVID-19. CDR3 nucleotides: TGTGCCAGCAGCGGACAGGGGGCATTGGGCACTGAAGCTTTCTTT. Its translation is CASSGQGALGTEAFF.